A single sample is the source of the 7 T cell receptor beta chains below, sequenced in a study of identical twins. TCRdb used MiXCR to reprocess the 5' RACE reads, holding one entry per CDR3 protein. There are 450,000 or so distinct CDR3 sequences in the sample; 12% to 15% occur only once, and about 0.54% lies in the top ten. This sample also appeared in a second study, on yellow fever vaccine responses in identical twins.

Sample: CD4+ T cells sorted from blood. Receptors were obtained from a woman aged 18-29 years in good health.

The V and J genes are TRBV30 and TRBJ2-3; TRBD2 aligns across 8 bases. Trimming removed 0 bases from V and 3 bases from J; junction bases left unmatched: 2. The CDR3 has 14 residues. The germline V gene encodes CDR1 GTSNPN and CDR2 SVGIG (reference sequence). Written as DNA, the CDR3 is TGTGCCTGGAGTGTTGTAGCGGGAACAGATACGCAGTATTTT. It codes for CAWSVVAGTDTQYF.

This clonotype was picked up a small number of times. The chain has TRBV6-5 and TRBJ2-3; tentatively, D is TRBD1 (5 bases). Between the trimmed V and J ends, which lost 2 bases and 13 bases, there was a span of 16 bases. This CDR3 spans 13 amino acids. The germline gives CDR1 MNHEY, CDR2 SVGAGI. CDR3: CASSYTLRDRKYF. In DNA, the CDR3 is TGTGCCAGCAGTTACACACTCCGCGACAGAAAGTATTTT.

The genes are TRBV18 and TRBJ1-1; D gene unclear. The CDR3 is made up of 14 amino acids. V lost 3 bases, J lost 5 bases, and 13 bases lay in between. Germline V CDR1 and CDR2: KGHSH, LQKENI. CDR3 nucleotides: TGTGCCAGCTCACCTACGGGTAGGGCAACTGAAGCTTTCTTT. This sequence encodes CASSPTGRATEAFF.

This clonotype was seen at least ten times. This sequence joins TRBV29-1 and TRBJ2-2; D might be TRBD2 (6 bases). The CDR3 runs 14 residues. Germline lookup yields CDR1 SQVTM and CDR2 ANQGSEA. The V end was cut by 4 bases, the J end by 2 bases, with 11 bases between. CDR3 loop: CSVVPGVNTGELFF. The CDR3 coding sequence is TGCAGCGTTGTTCCGGGGGTTAACACCGGGGAGCTGTTTTTT.

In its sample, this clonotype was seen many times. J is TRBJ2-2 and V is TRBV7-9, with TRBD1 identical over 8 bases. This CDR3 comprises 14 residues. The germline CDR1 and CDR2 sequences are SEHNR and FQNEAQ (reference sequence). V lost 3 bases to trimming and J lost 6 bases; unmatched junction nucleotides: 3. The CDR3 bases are TGTGCCAGCAGCTTCAACAGGGGGTCCGGGGAGCTGTTTTTT. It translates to CASSFNRGSGELFF.

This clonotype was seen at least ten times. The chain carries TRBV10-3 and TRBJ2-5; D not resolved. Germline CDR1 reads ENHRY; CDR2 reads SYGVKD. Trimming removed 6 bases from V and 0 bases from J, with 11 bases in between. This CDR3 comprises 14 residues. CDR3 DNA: TGTGCCATCAGCCAGGTCAGAAACCAAGAGACCCAGTACTTC. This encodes CAISQVRNQETQYF.

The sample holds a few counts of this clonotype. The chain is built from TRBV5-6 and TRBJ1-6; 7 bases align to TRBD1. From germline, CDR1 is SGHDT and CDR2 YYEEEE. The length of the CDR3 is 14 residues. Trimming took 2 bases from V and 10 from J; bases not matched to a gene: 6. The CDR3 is CASSLNRGLSPLHF. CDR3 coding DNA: TGTGCCAGCAGCTTAAACAGGGGATTATCACCCCTCCACTTT.